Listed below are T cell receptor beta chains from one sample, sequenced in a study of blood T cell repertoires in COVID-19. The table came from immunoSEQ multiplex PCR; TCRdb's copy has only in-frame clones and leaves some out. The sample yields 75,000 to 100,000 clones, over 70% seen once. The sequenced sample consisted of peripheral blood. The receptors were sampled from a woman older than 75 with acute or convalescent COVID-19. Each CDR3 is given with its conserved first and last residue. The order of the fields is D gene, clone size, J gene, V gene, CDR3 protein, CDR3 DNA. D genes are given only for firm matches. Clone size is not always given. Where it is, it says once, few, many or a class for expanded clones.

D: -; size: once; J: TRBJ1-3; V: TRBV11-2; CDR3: CASSLAGFSGNTIYF; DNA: TGTGCCAGCAGCTTGGCCGGGTTTTCTGGAAACACCATATATTTT
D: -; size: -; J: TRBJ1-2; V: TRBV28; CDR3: CANSPGSKTYGYTF; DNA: TGTGCCAACTCTCCGGGGTCGAAAACCTATGGCTACACCTTC
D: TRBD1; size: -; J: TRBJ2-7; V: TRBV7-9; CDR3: CASSLDQPGQTYEQYF; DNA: TGTGCCAGCAGCTTAGATCAACCGGGACAGACCTACGAGCAGTACTTC
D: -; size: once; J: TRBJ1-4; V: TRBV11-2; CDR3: CASSLVAWRGEKLFF; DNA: TGTGCCAGCAGCTTAGTGGCCTGGCGGGGTGAAAAACTGTTTTTT
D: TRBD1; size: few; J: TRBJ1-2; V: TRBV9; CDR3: CASSMRTGGLYGYTF; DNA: TGTGCCAGCAGCATGAGGACAGGGGGCCTATATGGCTACACCTTC
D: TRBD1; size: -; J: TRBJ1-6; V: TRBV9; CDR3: CASSISGDSHSPLHF; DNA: TGTGCCAGCAGCATCTCGGGGGACAGCCATTCACCCCTCCACTTT
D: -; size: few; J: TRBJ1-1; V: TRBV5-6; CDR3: CASSLARGTTEAFF; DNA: TGTGCCAGCAGCTTGGCCCGGGGGACCACTGAAGCTTTCTTT
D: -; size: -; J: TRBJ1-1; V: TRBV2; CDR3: CASSAGGGTEAFF; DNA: TGTGCCAGCAGTGCCGGGGGGGGCACTGAAGCTTTCTTT
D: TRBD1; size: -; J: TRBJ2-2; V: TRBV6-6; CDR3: CASSSTGGRTGELFF; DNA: TGTGCCAGCAGTTCGACAGGGGGTCGGACCGGGGAGCTGTTTTTT
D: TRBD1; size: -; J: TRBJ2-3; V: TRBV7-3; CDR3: CASSRTGGSHADTQYF; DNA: TGTGCCAGCAGCAGGACAGGGGGCAGTCATGCAGATACGCAGTATTTT
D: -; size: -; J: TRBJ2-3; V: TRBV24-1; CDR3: CATSRQSTDTQYF; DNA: TGTGCCACCAGTCGACAGTCCACAGATACGCAGTATTTT
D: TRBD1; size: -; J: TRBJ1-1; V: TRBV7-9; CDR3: CASSLNSGQTEAFF; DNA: TGTGCCAGCAGCTTGAACTCGGGACAGACTGAAGCTTTCTTT
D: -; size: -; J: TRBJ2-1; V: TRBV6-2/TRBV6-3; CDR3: CASSPRGGTREFF; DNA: TGTGCCAGCAGTCCCCGAGGAGGGACGAGGGAGTTCTTC
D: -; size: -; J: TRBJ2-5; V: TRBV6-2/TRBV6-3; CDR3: CASSPGTNQETQYF; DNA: TGTGCCAGCAGCCCCGGGACAAACCAAGAGACCCAGTACTTC
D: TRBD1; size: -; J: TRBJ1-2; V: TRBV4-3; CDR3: CASSRTGGRNYGYTF; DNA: TGCGCCAGCAGCCGGACAGGGGGCCGTAACTATGGCTACACCTTC
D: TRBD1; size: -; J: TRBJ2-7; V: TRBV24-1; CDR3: CATSDPRQGPSSYEQYF; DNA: TGTGCCACCAGTGACCCTCGACAGGGACCGAGCTCCTACGAGCAGTACTTC
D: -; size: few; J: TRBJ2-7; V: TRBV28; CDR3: CASTQEGYEQYF; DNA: TGTGCCAGCACCCAGGAGGGCTACGAGCAGTACTTC
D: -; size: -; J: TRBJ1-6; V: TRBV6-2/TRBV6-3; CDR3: CASSPTGPPLHF; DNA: TGTGCCAGCAGCCCTACAGGGCCACCCCTCCACTTT
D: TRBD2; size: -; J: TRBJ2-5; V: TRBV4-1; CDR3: CASSQGTSGGQETQYF; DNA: TGCGCCAGCAGCCAGGGGACTAGCGGGGGACAAGAGACCCAGTACTTC
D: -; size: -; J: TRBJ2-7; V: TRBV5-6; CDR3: CASSAGQSYEQYF; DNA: TGTGCCAGCAGCGCGGGACAGAGTTACGAGCAGTACTTC
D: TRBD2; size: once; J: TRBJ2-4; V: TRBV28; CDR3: CASSSPGRENIQYF; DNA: TGTGCCAGCAGTTCTCCAGGGAGGGAAAACATTCAGTACTTC
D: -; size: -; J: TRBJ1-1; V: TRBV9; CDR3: CASSAQIRGTEAFF; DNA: TGTGCCAGCAGCGCCCAGATTCGGGGGACTGAAGCTTTCTTT